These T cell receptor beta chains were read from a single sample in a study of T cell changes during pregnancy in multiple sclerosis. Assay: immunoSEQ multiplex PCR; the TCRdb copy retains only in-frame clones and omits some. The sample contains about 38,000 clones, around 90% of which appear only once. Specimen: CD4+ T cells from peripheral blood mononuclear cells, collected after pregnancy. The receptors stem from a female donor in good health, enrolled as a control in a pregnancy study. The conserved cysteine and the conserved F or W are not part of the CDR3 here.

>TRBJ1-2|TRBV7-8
ASSLAWDSYGYT
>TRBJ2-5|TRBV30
AWSVSRKETQY
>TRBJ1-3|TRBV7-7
ASSLAFGQGADTIY
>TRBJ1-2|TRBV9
ASAGGPSPYGYT
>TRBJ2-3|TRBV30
AWSVGLAGGPTSTDTQY
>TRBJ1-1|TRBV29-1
SVGGMNTEAF
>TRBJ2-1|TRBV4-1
ASSQPQGQTYNEQF
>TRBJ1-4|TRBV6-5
ASSYGQPNEKLF
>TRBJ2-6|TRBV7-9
ASSPGVSTSGANVLT
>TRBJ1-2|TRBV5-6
ASSFTGTGVYGYT
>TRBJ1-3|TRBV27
ASRRQGGLGGNTIY
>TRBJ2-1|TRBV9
ASSERRGATV
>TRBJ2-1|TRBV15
ATSRDLSGSSYNEQF
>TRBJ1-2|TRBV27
ASRRGGFYGYT
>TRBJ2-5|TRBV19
ASSLKRGVRETQY
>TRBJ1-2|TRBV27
ASSRQGKNYGYT
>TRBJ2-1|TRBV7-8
ASRRGGTSGKGGGV
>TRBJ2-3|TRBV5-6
ASSLILAVIRGSTDTQY
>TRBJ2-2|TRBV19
ATIGGINTGELF
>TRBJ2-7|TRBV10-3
AISESSSGARGGYEQY
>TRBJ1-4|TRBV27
ASSRWGANEKLF